The 32 T cell receptor beta chains listed next were all sequenced from one sample in a study of regulatory T cells in long-lasting Graves disease. Investigators prepared the TCR beta libraries by applying iRepertoire HTBI primers and Arm-PCR of CDR3 regions. TCRdb re-called the multiplex PCR reads through MiXCR, storing one row per CDR3 protein. The table lists around 500,000 distinct CDR3 sequences, around 20% of them singletons. Described time point: persistent/refractory GD, antithyroid drugs over 5 years with positive TRAb. After RNA was extracted from PBMCs, the TCR library was made from it. Source: peripheral blood mononuclear cells (PBMCs), taken when the disease was refractory, from a patient treated with antithyroid drugs. The receptors stem from a female donor with Graves disease.

This clonotype has at least ten counts. V gene TRBV12-3 or TRBV12-4 combines with J gene TRBJ1-5; D gene uncertain. V lost 1 base to trimming and J lost 6 bases, with 19 bases between them. There are 17 residues in the CDR3. In DNA form, the CDR3 reads TGTGCCAGCAGTTTAGTCCCAAGGGCTCCCGGCCCTCAGCCCCAGCATTTT. Protein sequence: CASSLVPRAPGPQPQHF.

This clonotype has only a few counts. CDR3 amino acids: CASSYHSGRETQYF. CDR3 DNA: TGTGCCAGCAGTTACCACAGCGGTAGGGAGACCCAGTACTTC. This chain uses TRBV27 with TRBJ2-5; D may be TRBD2 (5 bases). The V and J ends lost 4 bases and 5 bases respectively, with 14 bases between them. Germline CDR1 and CDR2: MNHEY and SMNVEV (reference sequence). This CDR3 has 14 residues.

This clonotype was seen at least ten times. The chain is built from TRBV7-2 and TRBJ2-7, with unresolved D. Germline V lookup: CDR1 SGHTA, CDR2 FQGNSA. The length of the CDR3 is 12 residues. V lost 3 bases and J lost 3, with 6 bases in between. CDR3 sequence (DNA): TGTGCCAGCAGCTTGAAACGCTACGAGCAGTACTTC. Its protein is CASSLKRYEQYF. Complete variable domain (other parts from reference TRBV7-2 and TRBJ2-7): GAGVSQSPSNKVTEKGKDVELRCDPISGHTALYWYRQSLGQGLEFLIYFQGNSAPDKSGLPSDRFSAERTGGSVSTLTIQRTQQEDSAVYLCASSLKRYEQYFGPGTRLTVT.

The chain joins TRBV5-6 to TRBJ2-3, with 7 positions matching TRBD1. The CDR3 extends over 15 amino acids. The germline V gene encodes CDR1 SGHDT and CDR2 YYEEEE. The trim removed 4 bases at V and 0 bases at J, leaving 5 bases unmatched. The CDR3 reads CASSRAGGSTDTQYF. CDR3 nucleotides: TGTGCCAGCAGCAGGGCAGGGGGTAGCACAGATACGCAGTATTTT. The full variable domain, completed using reference TRBV5-6 and TRBJ2-3, is DAGVTQSPTHLIKTRGQQVTLRCSPKSGHDTVSWYQQALGQGPQFIFQYYEEEERQRGNFPDRFSGHQFPNYSSELNVNALLLGDSALYLCASSRAGGSTDTQYFGPGTRLTVL.

This clonotype was seen repeatedly, ten times or more. This chain connects TRBV3-1 to TRBJ2-5, with D tentatively TRBD1 (5 bases). The CDR3 loop spans 13 amino acids. V lost 6 bases and J lost 3, with 11 bases in between. The germline CDR1 and CDR2 sequences are LGHDT and YNNKEL (reference sequence). CDR3 loop: CASRDIGEETQYF. For the CDR3, the DNA is TGTGCCAGCAGGGACATAGGAGAAGAGACCCAGTACTTC.

This clonotype has at least ten counts. The chain couples TRBV6-1 to TRBJ2-7; 9 nucleotides agree with TRBD1. Germline V gene lookup returns CDR1 MNHNS and CDR2 SASEGT. With 7 bases clipped from V and 3 bases from J, the junction kept 7 bases outside the gene matches. The CDR3 sequence is 14 residues long. The CDR3 coding sequence is TGTGCCAGCACTACCCCGGACAGGGGCTACGAGCAGTACTTC. This codes for CASTTPDRGYEQYF.

This chain joins TRBV10-3 and TRBJ2-7; 11 bases agree with TRBD1. This CDR3 region has 13 residues. The ends lost 6 bases at V and 5 bases at J; junction bases unmatched: 3. The germline V gene encodes CDR1 ENHRY and CDR2 SYGVKD. The chain's CDR3 is CAISGQGAHEQYF. CDR3 nucleotide sequence: TGTGCCATCAGCGGACAGGGGGCCCACGAGCAGTACTTC.

The CDR3 sequence is CASSPGTGDIEQYF. CDR3 DNA sequence: TGTGCCAGCAGCCCCGGGACAGGGGACATCGAGCAGTACTTC. V and J are TRBV7-6 and TRBJ2-7, with 10 nucleotides matching TRBD1. Germline loops: CDR1 SGHVS, CDR2 FNYEAQ. V lost 5 bases and J lost 6; bases outside the gene matches: 7. The CDR3 has 14 amino acids.

This clonotype turned up a few times. The chain has TRBV7-3 and TRBJ1-2; D gene unclear. Between the trimmed V and J ends, which lost 5 bases and 8 bases, there was a span of 15 bases. The CDR3 totals 13 residues. From germline, CDR1 is SGHTA and CDR2 FQGTGA. CDR3 DNA sequence: TGTGCCAGCAGCCCCTCCGGGCCTCGGGGCTACACCTTC. This encodes CASSPSGPRGYTF.

This clonotype was counted only a few times. The genes are TRBV28 and TRBJ2-3, with D perhaps given as TRBD1 or TRBD2 (7 bases each). This CDR3 has 15 amino acids. CDR1 is MDHEN and CDR2 is SYDVKM in the germline V gene. V lost 2 bases and J lost 2, with 11 bases in between. The CDR3 DNA is TGTGCCAGCAGTTTAGACAGGGACTACACAGATACGCAGTATTTT. This encodes CASSLDRDYTDTQYF.

The V call is TRBV10-3, the J call TRBJ2-7; D call uncertain. Germline loops: CDR1 ENHRY, CDR2 SYGVKD. The CDR3 length is 12 residues. V lost 2 bases to trimming and J lost 7 bases, with 9 bases between them. The CDR3 loop is CAISEPPLEQYF. In nucleotides, the CDR3 is TGTGCCATCAGTGAGCCCCCCTTGGAGCAGTACTTC.

A remark on this clonotype: One end of the junction is discordant with germline, which a read error may explain. The chain recombines TRBV7-7 with TRBJ2-3; D is unresolved. Per the germline V gene, CDR1 is SSHAT and CDR2 is FNYEAQ (reference sequence). This CDR3 has 13 residues. This CDR3 is CASSLVPGDTQYF. The CDR3 DNA is TGTGCTAGCAGCTTAGTCCCGGGAGATACGCAGTATTTT.

The V call is TRBV11-2, the J call TRBJ1-1; maybe TRBD1 (5 bases). Germline V gives CDR1 SGHAT, CDR2 FQNNGV. The CDR3 is 19 amino acids. Trimming left V 2 bases short and J 5 bases short, with 27 bases between. CDR3 nucleotide sequence: TGTGCCAGCAGCTTATTAGATGGTTGGGCCAGGGACGGGCAAACTGAAGCTTTCTTT. Translated, it gives CASSLLDGWARDGQTEAFF.

This clonotype occurred many times. The V call is TRBV28, the J call TRBJ2-5; D could derive from TRBD1 or TRBD2 (5 bases each). The CDR3 has 15 residues. Germline V lookup: CDR1 MDHEN, CDR2 SYDVKM. V gave up 6 bases and J gave up 5 bases, with 19 bases separating them. The DNA of the CDR3 is TGTGCCAGCAGCGAGGGCGTGGGGCTGGGGGAGACCCAGTACTTC. This codes for CASSEGVGLGETQYF.

The chain joins TRBV28 to TRBJ2-3; 10 nucleotides align to TRBD2. This CDR3 is 16 amino acids long. J gave up 4 bases and V 2 bases, and 6 bases lay outside the gene matches. Germline V lookup: CDR1 MDHEN, CDR2 SYDVKM. DNA of the CDR3: TGTGCCAGCAGTTTAGAAGCGGGAGGGCCCGCAGATACGCAGTATTTT. Its translation is CASSLEAGGPADTQYF.

This clonotype was detected many times. This sequence joins TRBV28 and TRBJ1-2, with 8 bases that match TRBD1. CDR3 length: 15 residues. J gave up 8 bases and V 3 bases, and 11 bases lay outside the gene matches. Per the germline V gene, CDR1 is MDHEN and CDR2 is SYDVKM. CDR3 protein: CASSFQGQVAWGYTF. CDR3 bases: TGTGCCAGCAGTTTTCAGGGACAGGTAGCTTGGGGCTACACCTTC.

Note on this clonotype: Likely a read error: the CDR3 ends without its conserved phenylalanine or tryptophan. The chain recombines TRBV2 with TRBJ1-5, with D hard to call. The CDR3 covers 16 residues. Germline V CDR1 and CDR2: SNHLY, FYNNEI. The germline V and J ends were trimmed by 2 bases and 0 bases, with 11 bases remaining between them. The CDR3 protein is CASSEREVYSNQPQHL. CDR3 sequence (DNA): TGTGCCAGCAGTGAAAGGGAAGTTTATAGCAATCAGCCCCAGCATCTT.

This clonotype was found a few times. The chain has TRBV7-3 and TRBJ2-1; the match to TRBD2 covers 7 bases. The CDR3 covers 17 residues. V lost 4 bases to trimming and J lost 4 bases; unmatched junction nucleotides: 13. The germline CDR1 and CDR2 sequences are SGHTA and FQGTGA. The CDR3, as DNA: TGTGCCAGCAGCTACACCGGCGGGAGCCCCCCTTACAATGAGCAGTTCTTC. This translates into CASSYTGGSPPYNEQFF.

This clonotype was recorded at least ten times. The chain joins TRBV11-2 to TRBJ2-5; the D is unclear. Germline V gene sequence: CDR1 SGHAT, CDR2 FQNNGV. This CDR3 is built from 12 residues. V was trimmed by 1 base and J by 1 base, leaving 1 base between them. The CDR3 nucleotides read TGTGCCAGCAGCTTAGTCCAAGAGACCCAGTACTTC. Residues: CASSLVQETQYF.

The chain recombines TRBV18 with TRBJ2-3, with D unclear. Germline lookup yields CDR1 KGHSH and CDR2 LQKENI. V dropped 1 base and J dropped 3 bases, with 5 bases sitting between them. This CDR3 is 13 amino acids long. Here the CDR3 reads CASSPLRTDTQYF. For the CDR3, the DNA is TGTGCCAGCTCACCACTCAGGACAGATACGCAGTATTTT.

This clonotype was detected ten times or more. The chain employs TRBV12-3 or TRBV12-4 and TRBJ2-7; no definite D call. V gave up 3 bases and J gave up 6 bases, with 9 bases separating them. The CDR3 covers 12 residues. This CDR3 is CASSLGTAEQYF. As DNA, the CDR3 is TGTGCCAGCAGTTTGGGTACGGCCGAGCAGTACTTC.

This chain links TRBV24-1 with TRBJ2-1; 10 positions agree with TRBD2. This CDR3 contains 16 residues. V was clipped by 1 base and J by 7 bases; unmatched bases: 6. CDR1 and CDR2 from the germline V gene are KGHDR and SFDVKD. This CDR3 is CATSDLRAGGGNEQFF. Here the CDR3 DNA reads TGTGCCACCAGTGATTTACGAGCGGGAGGGGGGAATGAGCAGTTCTTC.

This chain links TRBV7-2 with TRBJ1-2; D remains unclear. Trimming took off 5 bases at V and 5 bases at J, with 30 bases between the two ends. Germline values: CDR1 SGHTA, CDR2 FQGNSA. The CDR3 runs 19 residues. DNA of the CDR3: TGTGCCAGCAGCCGTATACCAGCTCGCCCTCCCGGGGAGGGTTATGGCTACACCTTC. Translation: CASSRIPARPPGEGYGYTF.

This clonotype was seen many times. V gene TRBV24-1 combines with J gene TRBJ2-2; D is possibly TRBD1 (5 bases). Germline V gene data show CDR1 as KGHDR and CDR2 as SFDVKD. This CDR3 has 15 amino acids. Deletions cut 8 bases from V and 0 bases from J, with 12 bases between. The DNA for the CDR3 is TGTGCCACCAATTCTGGACACACGAACACCGGGGAGCTGTTTTTT. This codes for CATNSGHTNTGELFF.

The chain recombines TRBV6-2 or TRBV6-3 with TRBJ2-1; 8 positions agree with TRBD1. V lost 0 bases to trimming and J lost 6 bases; unmatched junction nucleotides: 7. This CDR3 is built from 16 residues. Germline CDR1 is MNHEY and CDR2 is SVGEGT. For the CDR3, the DNA is TGTGCCAGCAGTTACTCGAGACAGGGGTTTACCAATGAGCAGTTCTTC. It translates to CASSYSRQGFTNEQFF.

This sequence joins TRBV19 and TRBJ1-1; maybe TRBD1 (6 bases). Trimming removed 6 bases at V and 1 base at J, with 15 bases between. The CDR3 runs 15 residues. The germline V gene encodes CDR1 LNHDA and CDR2 SQIVND (reference sequence). Written as DNA, the CDR3 is TGTGCCAGTAGCGTACAGGGCCTCAAGAACACTGAAGCTTTCTTT. Its protein product is CASSVQGLKNTEAFF. The full variable domain, its missing parts supplied by reference TRBV19 and TRBJ1-1, is DGGITQSPKYLFRKEGQNVTLSCEQNLNHDAMYWYRQDPGQGLRLIYYSQIVNDFQKGDIAEGYSVSREKKESFPLTVTSAQKNPTAFYLCASSVQGLKNTEAFFGQGTRLTVV.

The V and J genes are TRBV25-1 and TRBJ2-7; a weak D match, TRBD2 (7 bases). Trimming left V 5 bases short and J 10 bases short, with 21 bases between. Germline V gene lookup returns CDR1 MGHDK and CDR2 SYGVNS. The CDR3 contains 14 residues. The CDR3 loop is CASSLPQGGGRQYF. DNA of the CDR3: TGTGCCAGCAGTCTCCCTCAGGGAGGGGGAAGACAGTACTTC.

The chain uses TRBV20-1 and TRBJ2-1; D is ambiguous. The CDR3 runs 14 residues. Trimming cost V 1 base and J 4 bases, with 11 bases left between them. Germline CDR1 is DFQATT and CDR2 is SNEGSKA (reference sequence). The CDR3 DNA sequence: TGCAGTGCTAGAGCTAAGGGCCCGTACAATGAGCAGTTCTTC. It encodes CSARAKGPYNEQFF.

Concerning this clonotype itself: Given a much more abundant clone one base away, this may be a read error. The chain combines TRBV5-1 with TRBJ1-1; perhaps TRBD1 as D (5 bases). V was trimmed by 4 bases and J by 7 bases, leaving 8 bases between them. The CDR3 length is 11 residues. Per the germline V gene, CDR1 is SGHRS and CDR2 is YFSETQ. CDR3 residues: CASSGTIEAFF. In nucleotides, the CDR3 is TGCGCCAGCAGCGGGACCATTGAAGCTTTCTTT.

This clonotype was detected only a few times. The chain recombines TRBV6-2 or TRBV6-3 with TRBJ2-7; 9 bases align to TRBD1. V was clipped by 9 bases and J by 3 bases; unmatched bases: 3. The germline gives CDR1 MNHEY, CDR2 SVGEGT. The CDR3 runs 12 residues. CDR3 sequence reads: CASGTGHYEQYF. DNA for the CDR3: TGTGCCAGTGGGACAGGGCACTACGAGCAGTACTTC.

This clonotype was detected ten times or more. The chain joins TRBV27 to TRBJ2-5, with TRBD1 matching 9 bases. There are 17 residues in the CDR3. Germline V gives CDR1 MNHEY, CDR2 SMNVEV (reference sequence). J gave up 3 bases and V 5 bases, and 13 bases lay outside the gene matches. Here the CDR3 DNA reads TGTGCCAGCAGTACCCGGGGATCGACAGGGGGGAAAGAGACCCAGTACTTC. Protein product: CASSTRGSTGGKETQYF.

The CDR3, as DNA: TGTGCCAGCAGCAGGACAGGGTCTGATTCAAACACCATATATTTT. Translated, it gives CASSRTGSDSNTIYF. The chain links TRBV12-3 or TRBV12-4 to TRBJ1-3, with TRBD1 matching over 8 bases. The CDR3 is 15 residues long. V was clipped by 6 bases and J by 6 bases; unmatched bases: 10.